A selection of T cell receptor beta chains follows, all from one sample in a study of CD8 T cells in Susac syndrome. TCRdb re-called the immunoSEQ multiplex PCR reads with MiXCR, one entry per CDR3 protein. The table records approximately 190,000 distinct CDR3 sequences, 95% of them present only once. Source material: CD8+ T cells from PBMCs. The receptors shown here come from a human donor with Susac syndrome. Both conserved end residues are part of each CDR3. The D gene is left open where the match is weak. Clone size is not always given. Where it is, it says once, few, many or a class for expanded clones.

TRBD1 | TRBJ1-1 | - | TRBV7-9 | TGTGCCAGCAGCTTAGAAGAACAGGGGGCGAGGGAAGCTTTCTTT | CASSLEEQGAREAFF
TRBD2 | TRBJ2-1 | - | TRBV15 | TGTGCCACCAGCAGAACTAGCGGGAATGAGCAGTTCTTC | CATSRTSGNEQFF
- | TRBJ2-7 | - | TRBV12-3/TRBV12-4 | TGTGCCAGCAGTGTTGGGGAACAGGCTAAGGGCCACGAGCAGTACTTC | CASSVGEQAKGHEQYF
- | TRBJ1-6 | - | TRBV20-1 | TGCAGTGCTAGAGCTCGGGATGAGGGTTCACCCCTCCACTTT | CSARARDEGSPLHF
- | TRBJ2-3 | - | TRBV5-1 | TGCGCCAGCAGGACAGAAACGACAGGTAGCACAGATACGCAGTATTTT | CASRTETTGSTDTQYF
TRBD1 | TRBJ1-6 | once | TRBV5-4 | TGTGCCAGCAGCGCCCGGGACAGAGATAATTCACCCCTCCACTTT | CASSARDRDNSPLHF
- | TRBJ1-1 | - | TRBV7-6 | TGTGCCAGCAGCTGGCTTCAGGGAGGAGAGACTGAAGCTTTCTTT | CASSWLQGGETEAFF
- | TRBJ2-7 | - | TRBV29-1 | TGCAGCGTTGTAGTCGCGGACCGGTACGAGCAGTACTTC | CSVVVADRYEQYF
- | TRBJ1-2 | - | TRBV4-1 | TGCGCCAGCAGCCAAGATTCCGGACAGAACTATGGCTACACCTTC | CASSQDSGQNYGYTF
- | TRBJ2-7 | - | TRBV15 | TGTGCCACCAGCAGGGCCAGCTCCTACGAGCAGTACTTC | CATSRASSYEQYF
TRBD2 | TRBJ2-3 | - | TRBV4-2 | TGTGCCAGCCGACCCACTAGCGGGGGAAGCACAGATACGCAGTATTTT | CASRPTSGGSTDTQYF
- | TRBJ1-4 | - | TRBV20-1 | TGCAGTGCTGGCGACACGGGCGGGGGGAAACTGTTTTTT | CSAGDTGGGKLFF
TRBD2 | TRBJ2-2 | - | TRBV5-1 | TGCGCCAGCAGCTCCCGACTAGCGGGTATTATCACCGGGGAGCTGTTTTTT | CASSSRLAGIITGELFF
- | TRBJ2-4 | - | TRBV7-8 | TGTGCCAGCAGCCTCAAGTGGGAAGCCAAAAACATTCAGTACTTC | CASSLKWEAKNIQYF
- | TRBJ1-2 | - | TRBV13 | TGTGCCAGCAGGGCCGGGGTCTTTAGTGATGGCTACACCTTC | CASRAGVFSDGYTF
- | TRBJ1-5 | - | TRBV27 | TGTGCCAGCAGTTTATTTGGGGAATCTAGCAATCAGCCCCAGCATTTT | CASSLFGESSNQPQHF
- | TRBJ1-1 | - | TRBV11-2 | TGTGCCAGCAGCTTCGGAGGGTTCCAGACCCCTGAAGCTTTCTTT | CASSFGGFQTPEAFF
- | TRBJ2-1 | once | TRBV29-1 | TGCAGCGTTGTTAGTTATGAGCAGTTCTTC | CSVVSYEQFF
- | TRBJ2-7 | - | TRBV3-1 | TGTGCCAGCAGCCATGGGACGGAACCCTACGAGCAGTACTTC | CASSHGTEPYEQYF
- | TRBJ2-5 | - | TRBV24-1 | TGTGCCACCAGTGAACCTGGAGGGGAGACCCAGTACTTC | CATSEPGGETQYF
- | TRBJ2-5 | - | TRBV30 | TGTGCCTGGAGTGTACTTGGAGAGACCCAGTACTTC | CAWSVLGETQYF
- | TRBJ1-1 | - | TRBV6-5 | TGTGCCAGCAGTTCAGAGTGGAGCACTGAAGCTTTCTTT | CASSSEWSTEAFF
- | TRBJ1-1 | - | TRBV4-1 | TGCGCCAGCCTGGAGTCGCAGGCGAGCACTGAAGCTTTCTTT | CASLESQASTEAFF
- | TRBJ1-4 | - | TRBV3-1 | TGTGCCAGCAGCCAAGGGGCAGGTGAAAAACTGTTTTTT | CASSQGAGEKLFF
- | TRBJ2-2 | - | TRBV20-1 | TGCAGTGCTACAGCAGGCACCGGGGAGCTGTTTTTT | CSATAGTGELFF
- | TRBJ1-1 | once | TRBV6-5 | TGTGCCAGCAGTTACGAGGAGGGGTGGACTGAAGCTTTCTTT | CASSYEEGWTEAFF
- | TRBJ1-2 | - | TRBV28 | TGTGCCAGCAGTCTACAGGGTATGGATGGCTACACCTTC | CASSLQGMDGYTF
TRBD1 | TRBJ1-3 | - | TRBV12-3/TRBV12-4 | TGTGCCAGCAGTCCAGACAGGGAAGGGTCTGGAAACACCATATATTTT | CASSPDREGSGNTIYF
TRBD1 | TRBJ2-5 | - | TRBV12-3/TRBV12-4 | TGTGCCAGCAGTCCGACAGGGGGGATCCAAGAGACCCAGTACTTC | CASSPTGGIQETQYF
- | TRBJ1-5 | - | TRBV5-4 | TGTGCCAGCAGCTTGGCAGGCCCCCAGCATTTT | CASSLAGPQHF
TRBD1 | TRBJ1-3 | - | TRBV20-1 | TGCAGTGCTAGAGATCAGACAGGGGGTTTTGGAAACACCATATATTTT | CSARDQTGGFGNTIYF
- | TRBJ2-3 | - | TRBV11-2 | TGTGCCAGCAGCTTAGTAGGCGGGGCGTACACAGATACGCAGTATTTT | CASSLVGGAYTDTQYF
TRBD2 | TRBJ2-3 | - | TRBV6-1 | TGTGCCAGCAGTCGGAGCGGGGGGGCTGACACAGATACGCAGTATTTT | CASSRSGGADTDTQYF
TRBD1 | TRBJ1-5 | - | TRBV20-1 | TGCAGTGCTAGGGGACAGGGTCCAGGGCAGCCCCAGCATTTT | CSARGQGPGQPQHF
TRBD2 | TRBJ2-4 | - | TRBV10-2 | TGCGCCAGTAGCGGGGGAGCCAAAAACATTCAGTACTTC | CASSGGAKNIQYF
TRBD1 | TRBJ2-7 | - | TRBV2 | TGTGCCAGCAGTAGAGAAGGGGGCGACTCCTACGAGCAGTACTTC | CASSREGGDSYEQYF
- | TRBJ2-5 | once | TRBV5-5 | TGTGCCAGCAGCTTGGCCCAAGGGGTTCTAGAGACCCAGTACTTC | CASSLAQGVLETQYF
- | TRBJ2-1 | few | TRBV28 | TGTGCCAGCAGTTTAGTCTATGAGCAGTTCTTC | CASSLVYEQFF
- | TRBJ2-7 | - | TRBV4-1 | TGCGCCAGCAGCCAAACAGGGTCCGAGCAGTACTTC | CASSQTGSEQYF
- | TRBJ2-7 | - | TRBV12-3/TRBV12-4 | TGTGCCAGCAGTCCACCCGGGCGATTCCACGAGCAGTACTTC | CASSPPGRFHEQYF
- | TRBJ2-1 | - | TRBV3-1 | TGTGCCAGCAGCCAAGAAACGGGAGTCAAGAATGAGCAGTTCTTC | CASSQETGVKNEQFF
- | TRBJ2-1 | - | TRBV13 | TGTGCCAGCAGCCGCACCTCGGTCGACTGGACCTACAATGAGCAGTTCTTC | CASSRTSVDWTYNEQFF
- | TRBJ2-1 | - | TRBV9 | TGTGCCAGCAGCGCTCCAGGTATGGGGGCCAATGAGCAGTTCTTC | CASSAPGMGANEQFF
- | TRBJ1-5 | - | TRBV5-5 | TGTGCCAGCAGCTTCACCGGGACAAACCGAAATCAGCCCCAGCATTTT | CASSFTGTNRNQPQHF
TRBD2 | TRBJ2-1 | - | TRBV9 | TGTGCCAGCAGCGTAGTTAGCGGGGACTACAATGAGCAGTTCTTC | CASSVVSGDYNEQFF
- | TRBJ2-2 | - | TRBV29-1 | TGCAGCGTACCTAGGGCGAGCACCGGGGAGCTGTTTTTT | CSVPRASTGELFF
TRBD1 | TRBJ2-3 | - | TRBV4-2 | TGTGCCAGCAGCCCCGAACCGGGACAGGACACAGATACGCAGTATTTT | CASSPEPGQDTDTQYF
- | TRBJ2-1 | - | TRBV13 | TGTGCCAGCAGCCAGGACAATGAGCAGTTCTTC | CASSQDNEQFF
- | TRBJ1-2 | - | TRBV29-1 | TGCAGCGTCATGGGCCCCGGGAGGTATGGCTACACCTTC | CSVMGPGRYGYTF
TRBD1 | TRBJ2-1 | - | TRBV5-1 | TGCGCCAGCCGACTACAGGGGTTGGCGAATGAGCAGTTCTTC | CASRLQGLANEQFF
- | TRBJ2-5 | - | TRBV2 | TGTGCCAGCAGTGAAGTCGTTGGAGAGACCCAGTACTTC | CASSEVVGETQYF
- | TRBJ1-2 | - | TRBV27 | TGTGCCAGCAGTTCGGGGCCCTATGGCTACACCTTC | CASSSGPYGYTF